Listed below are T cell receptor beta chains from one sample, sequenced in a study of neurological immune-mediated disorders. TCRdb ran MiXCR on the 5' RACE reads and lists one entry per CDR3 protein. This sample has just under 20,000 distinct CDR3 sequences, with 6% to 8.5% found just once. The sequenced sample consisted of CD8+ T cells from blood. The receptors shown here come from a young woman with HTLV-1-associated myelopathy (HAM/TSP). The CDR3 runs from the conserved cysteine through the conserved F or W. A D gene is named only where the DNA matches it firmly. Part of the rows lack a size; the others show once, few, many or a class for expanded clones.

clone size,V gene,CDR3 length,D gene,J gene,CDR3 protein,CDR3 DNA
many,TRBV11-1,15,TRBD1,TRBJ2-4,CASSFSPGQQNIQYF,TGTGCCAGCAGCTTCTCCCCGGGACAGCAAAACATTCAGTACTTC
many,TRBV7-9,14,TRBD1,TRBJ1-1,CASSLAKGQGGAFF,TGTGCCAGCAGCTTAGCCAAGGGACAGGGTGGAGCTTTCTTT
many,TRBV5-1,16,TRBD1,TRBJ2-3,CASSLEQGFGVDTQYF,TGCGCCAGCAGCTTGGAACAGGGGTTCGGAGTAGATACGCAGTATTTT
-,TRBV12-3/TRBV12-4,13,-,TRBJ2-5,CASSFGLGGNQYF,TGTGCCAGCAGTTTTGGGTTAGGGGGGAACCAGTACTTC
many,TRBV20-1,15,-,TRBJ2-7,CSARDGHRDIDEQYF,TGCAGTGCTAGAGATGGCCACAGGGATATCGACGAGCAGTACTTC
many,TRBV5-1,13,-,TRBJ2-1,CASSLGSRNEQFF,TGCGCCAGCAGCTTGGGTTCGCGCAATGAGCAGTTCTTC
many,TRBV7-9,12,-,TRBJ2-1,CASSKARNEQFF,TGTGCCAGCAGCAAGGCAAGAAATGAGCAGTTCTTC
many,TRBV19,13,-,TRBJ2-1,CASSMSRNNEQFF,TGTGCCAGTAGTATGTCCCGCAACAATGAGCAGTTCTTC
many,TRBV6-1,16,-,TRBJ2-3,CASSEGYPSSTDTQYF,TGTGCCAGCAGTGAAGGATATCCGAGTAGCACAGATACGCAGTATTTT
many,TRBV7-9,16,-,TRBJ2-7,CASSLTWGALSYEQYF,TGTGCCAGCAGCTTAACCTGGGGAGCTCTCTCCTACGAGCAGTACTTC
many,TRBV7-2,15,-,TRBJ2-6,CASSLAGAGTNVLTF,TGTGCCAGCAGCCTTGCGGGGGCTGGGACCAACGTCCTGACTTTC
many,TRBV7-8,16,-,TRBJ2-7,CASSPTQGRSSYEQYF,TGTGCCAGCAGCCCCACACAGGGCCGGAGCTCCTACGAGCAGTACTTC
many,TRBV5-6,15,-,TRBJ1-1,CASNLGDTMNTEAFF,TGTGCCAGCAATCTTGGGGACACCATGAACACTGAAGCTTTCTTT
many,TRBV4-2,18,TRBD1,TRBJ1-6,CASSQDPGRGLLDSPLHF,TGTGCCAGCAGCCAAGACCCCGGCAGGGGGCTTTTGGATTCACCCCTCCACTTT
many,TRBV6-6,19,-,TRBJ1-2,CASSYSRLLGTATPDGYTF,TGTGCCAGCAGTTACTCGCGACTACTTGGGACTGCGACGCCTGATGGCTACACCTTC
large,TRBV20-1,14,-,TRBJ2-7,CSARDYQSSYEQYF,TGCAGTGCTAGAGATTATCAGTCCAGCTACGAGCAGTACTTC
many,TRBV29-1,15,-,TRBJ2-7,CSVEGISGLPYEQYF,TGCAGCGTTGAGGGGATTTCAGGGCTTCCCTACGAGCAGTACTTC
many,TRBV27,17,TRBD2,TRBJ2-3,CASSFLTSGGFADTQYF,TGTGCCAGCAGTTTTCTGACTAGCGGGGGGTTTGCAGATACGCAGTATTTT
many,TRBV6-1,16,TRBD1,TRBJ2-2,CASNKMRDRYTGELFF,TGTGCCAGCAACAAGATGAGGGACAGATACACCGGGGAGCTGTTTTTT
many,TRBV20-1,13,-,TRBJ1-2,CSASLTTNYGYTF,TGCAGTGCGTCCCTCACAACTAACTATGGCTACACCTTC
many,TRBV12-3/TRBV12-4,12,TRBD1,TRBJ1-1,CASRSTGSEAFF,TGTGCCAGCAGATCGACAGGGTCTGAAGCTTTCTTT
-,TRBV11-2,17,TRBD2,TRBJ2-2,CASSLALAGGRTGELFF,TGTGCCAGCAGCTTAGCCCTAGCGGGGGGGCGAACCGGGGAGCTGTTTTTT
many,TRBV7-8,16,TRBD2,TRBJ2-3,CASSPRLAGGTDTQYF,TGTGCCAGCAGCCCCCGACTAGCGGGGGGGACAGATACGCAGTATTTT
-,TRBV15,13,TRBD1,TRBJ2-7,CATSIGQGYEQYF,TGTGCCACCAGCATTGGACAGGGCTACGAGCAGTACTTC
many,TRBV20-1,13,-,TRBJ2-3,CSAGVLGWDTQYF,TGCAGTGCTGGGGTCCTGGGTTGGGATACGCAGTATTTT
many,TRBV6-4,14,-,TRBJ2-2,CASSPGVSPGELFF,TGTGCCAGCAGTCCAGGCGTTTCGCCCGGGGAGCTGTTTTTT
many,TRBV9,18,TRBD2,TRBJ2-3,CASSVEGNSGGPGGTQYF,TGTGCCAGCAGCGTAGAGGGAAATAGCGGGGGACCAGGGGGGACGCAGTATTTT
-,TRBV29-1,16,TRBD2,TRBJ2-7,CSVEEWTSGGNHEKYF,TGCAGCGTTGAAGAATGGACTAGCGGGGGCAATCACGAGAAGTACTTC
many,TRBV7-9,15,-,TRBJ1-4,CASSSTGRKDEKLFF,TGTGCCAGCAGCTCCACAGGAAGAAAAGATGAAAAACTGTTTTTT
many,TRBV5-1,14,-,TRBJ2-7,CASSLSAGLYEQYF,TGCGCCAGCAGCTTGTCGGCGGGGCTCTACGAGCAGTACTTC